This TCR beta chain was captured by sequencing in a study of cytomegalovirus exposure and HLA in healthy donors. CDR1 is MNHNY, CDR2 SVGAGI, per germline (reference sequence). Trimming removed 5 bases at V and 0 bases at J, with 10 bases between. This CDR3 has 14 amino acids. This clone came up once. Its antigen is still unknown. Notes on the study in general: In vitro experiments confirmed that three CMV-associated chains were specific for CMV antigens. Sequencing likely caused a cluster of highly shared sequence variants.

Researchers ran the PCR with 60 Vbeta and 13 Jbeta primers. Sequencing was performed with immunoSEQ multiplex PCR; in TCRdb, only in-frame clones are kept and a portion is missing. The sample has under 200,000 clones, roughly 90% seen once. The genes are TRBV6-6 and TRBJ1-1, with D possibly TRBD1 on 5 matching bases. This clonotype was obtained from a woman aged 25 to 39 in good health and CMV-seronegative. Sequencing was done on a sample of PBMCs. CDR3 amino acids: CASSRGEVNTEAFF. The CDR3 DNA is TGTGCCAGCAGTCGGGGGGAAGTGAACACTGAAGCTTTCTTT.